This TCR beta chain was captured in a study of T cell repertoires in cytomegalovirus infection. In the study overall: A matching HLA type, together with CMV infection, was signaled by public TCR beta signatures.

General study results and limits: HLA-C-restricted TCR beta clonotypes specific for CMV led the ex vivo response. There were carriers of CMV plus the relevant HLA, and cumulative public TCR beta family frequency identified them.

The CDR3 totals 15 residues. Trimming at V came to 1 base and at J to 8 bases, leaving 4 bases not matched to a gene. Germline V gene lookup returns CDR1 MGHRA and CDR2 YSYEKL. There are many counts of this clonotype. Its antigen remains unidentified. TCRdb reprocessed the reads via MiXCR and lists one record per CDR3 protein. The table lists around 210,000 distinct CDR3 sequences, about 7% of them singletons, with roughly 6.5% in the top ten. Sequenced sample: PBMCs. The receptor comes from a human donor in good health (CMV status not recorded). Some clones in this sample may be carry-over from other donors' samples. This sequence joins TRBV4-1 and TRBJ1-6; 8 bases are a match to TRBD1. In DNA, the CDR3 is TGCGCCAGCAGCCAAGCGGACAGGGCCGATTCACCCCTCCACTTT. This translates into CASSQADRADSPLHF.